This record concerns one T cell receptor (beta chain) sequence. Its antigen specificity is not known. Within one base of it there is no much larger clone, and no base qualities were kept. In the paper's terms, the treatment or condition label means: allogeneic hematopoietic cell transplantation with graft depleted of TCRalphabeta T cells and CD19 B cells. Transplant recipients were children who received TCRalphabeta/CD19-depleted allogeneic hematopoietic cell grafts. This sample is part of a study of T-cell reconstitution after alpha-beta-depleted transplantation in children (dated by TCRdb to 2016 to 2018). For context, the study as a whole: T-cell immune reconstitution after TCRalphabeta/CD19-depleted allogeneic hematopoietic cell transplantation in children was quantitatively tracked in the study by means of TCR repertoire profiling. Results the study describes overall, beyond this receptor: The high TCRbeta diversity at day 60 in some patients was ascribed to recipient T cells and intrathymic progenitors that had survived conditioning. Over the following months the frequencies of hyperexpanded clones went down, and after one year T-cell counts and TCRbeta diversity were mostly credited to newly produced T cells. The apparently early alphabetaT-cell count recovery about two months after transplant was reportedly dependent on only several hundred rapidly expanded clones derived from non-depleted graft cells.

The library was made by PCR. Sequencing instrument: Illumina HiSeq 2500. To normalize quantification of the TCRbeta repertoire, the TCR libraries were built with molecular barcoding that relied on unique molecular identifiers. TCRdb applied fastp at Q25 and MiXCR to the public reads, then kept only in-frame beta chains. Each CDR3 protein gets just one entry, which takes the most common genes and DNA from the rows behind it. In this sample the table shows around 140,000 distinct CDR3 sequences, 8.5% to 10% of which occur a single time. The ten biggest clones cover 15% to 20% of the sample. CDR1 and CDR2 were assigned from the germline V gene as LGHNA and YNFKEQ. Spanning cysteine to phenylalanine, the CDR3 consists of 15 amino acids. Only CDR3 DNA remains: 45 bases, in frame from the first base. V loses 0 bases at its end and J loses 6 bases; junction bases beyond the gene matches: 8.

The sequence was collected from a female patient aged 2-9 years who had a stem cell transplant for congenital amegakaryocytic thrombocytopenia, so the T cells may come from the graft donor. Sequencing was performed on PBMCs, mostly from graft donor cells, taken 180 days after TCRalphabeta/CD19-depleted stem cell transplant. The V and J genes are TRBV4-2 and TRBJ2-7, and 7 junctional nucleotides match TRBD2. Here is the DNA: TGTGCCAGCAGCCAAGAGCGAGGGAGGGCCACCGAGCAGTACTTC. It translates to CASSQERGRATEQYF.